The next 17 T cell receptor beta chains were all read from a single sample in a study of OX40 agonist ivuxolimab in advanced cancers. The table came from immunoSEQ multiplex PCR; TCRdb's copy has only in-frame clones and leaves some out. This sample has about 67,000 clones, with more than 75% found just once. The sequences come from CD4+ or CD8+ T cells sorted from blood, collected in a trial of the OX40 agonist ivuxolimab. The receptor set was obtained from an adult with an advanced solid tumor such as melanoma, head and neck, liver or kidney cancer.

The chain is built from TRBV4-1 and TRBJ2-2; D not certain. This CDR3 contains 14 residues. Trimming shortened V by 4 bases and J by 5 bases, and 11 bases separated the two germline ends. Germline loops: CDR1 MGHRA, CDR2 YSYEKL. The CDR3 here is CASSPRLTTGELFF. The CDR3 region has the DNA TGCGCCAGCAGCCCAAGACTGACAACCGGGGAGCTGTTTTTT.

This chain joins TRBV7-9 and TRBJ2-3, with 10 bases that match TRBD2. From germline, CDR1 is SEHNR and CDR2 FQNEAQ (reference sequence). The CDR3 sequence is 16 residues long. V was pared by 5 bases and J by 3 bases, with 8 bases of the junction left unmatched. CDR3 in amino acids: CASSRKREGRTDTQYF. The CDR3, as DNA: TGTGCCAGCAGCCGAAAGCGGGAGGGCCGGACAGATACGCAGTATTTT.

The chain combines TRBV28 with TRBJ2-1, with TRBD1 as a possible D gene (6 bases). CDR1 is MDHEN, CDR2 SYDVKM, per germline. The CDR3 sequence is 15 residues long. Trimming shortened V by 6 bases and J by 4 bases, and 16 bases separated the two germline ends. CDR3 region: CASSEQGGAYNEQFF. The DNA for the CDR3 is TGTGCCAGCAGCGAACAGGGTGGGGCTTACAATGAGCAGTTCTTC.

The V and J genes are TRBV7-2 and TRBJ2-1; TRBD2 agrees at 11 bases. V shed 5 bases and J 4 bases; nucleotides not matched to a gene: 7. Germline values: CDR1 SGHTA, CDR2 FQGNSA. This CDR3 comprises 16 residues. The CDR3 sequence is CASSRVSGGAYNEQFF. The CDR3 DNA reads as TGTGCCAGCAGCCGAGTTAGCGGGGGGGCTTACAATGAGCAGTTCTTC.

J is TRBJ2-5 and V is TRBV25-1; the match to TRBD1 covers 9 bases. The CDR3 totals 14 residues. Germline-derived CDR1 and CDR2 are MGHDK and SYGVNS. V lost 6 bases and J lost 5; bases outside the gene matches: 7. The CDR3 nucleotides are TGTGCCAGCAGATCGACAGGGGGTCGGGAGACCCAGTACTTC. Protein product: CASRSTGGRETQYF.

The rearrangement uses TRBV4-1 and TRBJ1-1, with D perhaps TRBD1 (5 bases). Trimming took off 0 bases at V and 5 bases at J, with 10 bases between the two ends. Germline V gene data show CDR1 as MGHRA and CDR2 as YSYEKL. This CDR3 is built from 14 residues. This CDR3 reads CASSQELRGTEAFF. The CDR3 DNA reads as TGCGCCAGCAGCCAAGAGTTAAGGGGAACTGAAGCTTTCTTT.

This chain uses TRBV5-4 with TRBJ1-1, with TRBD1 as a possible D gene (5 bases). V was clipped by 3 bases and J by 4 bases, with 10 bases between them. Germline loops: CDR1 SGHNT, CDR2 YYREEE (reference sequence). The CDR3 contains 13 residues. The CDR3 coding sequence is TGTGCCAGCAGCTCTGATGGGGGCACTGAAGCTTTCTTT. It is translated as CASSSDGGTEAFF.

This clone was counted between two and nine times. V gene TRBV5-1 combines with J gene TRBJ1-1; tentatively, D is TRBD1 (6 bases). Germline CDR1 is SGHRS and CDR2 is YFSETQ. This CDR3 has 13 amino acids. Trimming pared 4 bases from V and 1 base from J, leaving 8 bases between. CDR3 sequence: CASSRGTNTEAFF. The CDR3, as DNA: TGCGCCAGCAGCAGGGGGACGAACACTGAAGCTTTCTTT.

The chain carries TRBV7-8 and TRBJ2-5, with D uncertain. In germline, CDR1 is SGHVS, CDR2 FQNEAQ. The CDR3 contains 16 residues. V was shortened by 0 bases and J by 2 bases, with 13 bases between the two germline ends. The CDR3 protein is CASSLARFLGQETQYF. The CDR3 nucleotides are TGTGCCAGCAGCTTAGCGCGGTTTCTGGGGCAAGAGACCCAGTACTTC.

The chain links TRBV2 to TRBJ2-1; D remains ambiguous. Between the trimmed V and J ends, which lost 8 bases and 4 bases, there was a span of 9 bases. Germline values: CDR1 SNHLY, CDR2 FYNNEI. The CDR3 sequence is 12 residues long. CDR3 loop: CASAGSYNEQFF. CDR3 bases: TGTGCCAGCGCAGGTTCGTACAATGAGCAGTTCTTC. The full variable domain, its missing parts supplied by reference TRBV2 and TRBJ2-1, is EPEVTQTPSHQVTQMGQEVILRCVPISNHLYFYWYRQILGQKVEFLVSFYNNEISEKSEIFDDQFSVERPDGSNFTLKIRSTKLEDSAMYFCASAGSYNEQFFGPGTRLTVL.

The chain carries TRBV15 and TRBJ2-1; D might be TRBD2 (6 bases). V gave up 8 bases and J gave up 4 bases, with 12 bases separating them. Germline CDR1 reads LNHNV; CDR2 reads YYDKDF (reference sequence). The length of the CDR3 is 13 residues. The DNA for the CDR3 is TGTGCCACCTCGGGACTGATATACAATGAGCAGTTCTTC. Translating gives CATSGLIYNEQFF.

This clone was observed a handful of times. The V call is TRBV7-2, the J call TRBJ2-1; 9 positions match TRBD2. Germline CDR1 SGHTA, CDR2 FQGNSA. J gave up 6 bases and V 2 bases, and 8 bases lay outside the gene matches. This CDR3 has 16 amino acids. CDR3 protein: CASSLILAGSFNEQFF. CDR3 DNA: TGTGCCAGCAGCTTAATCCTAGCGGGGTCGTTCAATGAGCAGTTCTTC.

The chain links TRBV6-1 to TRBJ2-1; tentative D call: TRBD1 (6 bases). Deletions cut 8 bases from V and 9 bases from J, with 23 bases between. Looked up from germline, CDR1 is MNHNS and CDR2 is SASEGT. There are 15 residues in the CDR3. Here the CDR3 DNA reads TGTGCCAGCCGACTGGGCGCAGGGGTTGTACGTGAGCAGTTCTTC. It codes for CASRLGAGVVREQFF.

The gene calls are TRBV28 and TRBJ2-1; no firm D call. Germline V gene lookup returns CDR1 MDHEN and CDR2 SYDVKM. CDR3 length: 16 residues. Trimming took off 3 bases at V and 0 bases at J, with 12 bases between the two ends. The CDR3 bases are TGTGCCAGCAGTTTTCTGCAACTGTACTCCTACAATGAGCAGTTCTTC. This gives the protein CASSFLQLYSYNEQFF.

The chain uses TRBV5-1 and TRBJ1-1; D might be TRBD1 (5 bases). Germline values: CDR1 SGHRS, CDR2 YFSETQ. Trimming took off 2 bases at V and 1 base at J, with 9 bases between the two ends. The CDR3 spans 14 residues. The CDR3 region has the DNA TGCGCCAGCAGCTTTCGGGGGACGAACACTGAAGCTTTCTTT. This codes for CASSFRGTNTEAFF.

In DNA form, the CDR3 reads TGTGCCAGCAGTGAAGTACGGGTCACTGAAGCTTTCTTT. Its protein is CASSEVRVTEAFF. The chain is built from TRBV2 and TRBJ1-1, with no clear D. The CDR3 sequence is 13 residues long. The germline V and J ends were trimmed by 1 base and 4 bases, with 7 bases remaining between them. CDR1 and CDR2 (germline): SNHLY, FYNNEI.

This clone occurred a few times. The chain combines TRBV7-8 with TRBJ1-2, with D unresolved. V lost 4 bases and J 4 bases, leaving 19 bases between the germline ends. The CDR3 has 16 residues. In germline, CDR1 is SGHVS, CDR2 FQNEAQ. The chain's CDR3 is CASSSTPASVLYGYTF. The CDR3 DNA sequence: TGTGCCAGCAGCTCCACCCCGGCGTCCGTCCTCTATGGCTACACCTTC.